This T cell receptor beta chain was retrieved from a study of T cell responses to AZD1222 COVID-19 vaccine. Profiling relied on immunoSEQ multiplex PCR, and the TCRdb table lists in-frame clones only, not all of them. The table records about 150,000 clones, roughly 90% of them present only once. This clone was recorded only once. What it binds is unknown. Study observations and caveats: Females outnumbered males among donors, who were mostly white British; clonal diversity was possibly underestimated. At baseline, just a handful of AZD1222 recipients tested seropositive.

Germline V gene lookup returns CDR1 LNHDA and CDR2 SQIVND (reference sequence). The CDR3 is 14 amino acids. Trimming removed 7 bases from V and 1 base from J, with 12 bases in between. The sequencing used peripheral blood, collected 28 days after the second AZD1222 dose. This clonotype was sampled from an adult who received the AZD1222 COVID-19 vaccine. The rearrangement uses TRBV19 and TRBJ2-3; perhaps TRBD1 as D (5 bases). The CDR3 loop reads CASTRDHGTDTQYF. CDR3 DNA sequence: TGTGCCAGTACCAGGGATCATGGCACAGATACGCAGTATTTT.